The clone carrying this T cell receptor (beta chain) was recorded a few times. Antigen unknown. These data belong to a study of cytomegalovirus exposure and HLA in healthy donors. Germline CDR1 reads SQVTM; CDR2 reads ANQGSEA. The ends were cut back, 4 bases at V and 4 bases at J, with 4 bases in the middle. This CDR3 spans 10 amino acids. PCR primers comprised 60 Vbeta and 13 Jbeta primers. The assay was immunoSEQ multiplex PCR, and TCRdb's table has in-frame clones only and misses some. The sample contains fewer than 60,000 clones, 70% to 85% of which appear only once. Findings and caveats of the study: Researchers counted some 150 TCR beta chains as cytomegalovirus-associated. Looking again later, the authors saw that most CMV-associated TCR beta chains seemed HLA-restricted.

The origin of this receptor is a woman aged 45-65 years in good health and CMV-seropositive. This rearrangement joins TRBV29-1 to TRBJ1-1; D not certain. Sample: PBMCs. The chain's CDR3 is CSVAGTEAFF. The CDR3 region has the DNA TGCAGCGTTGCAGGCACTGAAGCTTTCTTT.